This T cell receptor (beta chain) came from a study of neurological immune-mediated disorders. Study observations and caveats: None of the CDR3 amino acid sequences found in expanded clones was shared across subjects. This suggests that the TCR-beta repertoires were private in all groups. The most TCR clonal expansion was seen in HTLV-1-associated myelopathy, and the least was seen in multiple sclerosis, which fell below healthy controls.

The CDR3 is 15 residues long. With 5 bases clipped from V and 5 bases from J, the junction kept 8 bases outside the gene matches. CDR1 and CDR2 from the germline V gene are MNHNY and SVGAGI (reference sequence). Many counts were recorded for this clonotype. The antigen remains undetermined. PBMCs stored at -80 C, numbering 2 million, were the origin of the unsorted libraries. The method for making cDNA was 5'RACE, and it used 10-nucleotide random UMIs. TCRdb re-derived calls from the 5' RACE reads in MiXCR, one entry per CDR3 protein. The data show some 53,000 distinct CDR3 sequences, roughly 15% seen once.

The source material was PBMCs. The sequence derives from a man in his sixties in good health. The chain uses TRBV6-6 and TRBJ2-5; 10 bases match TRBD1. The CDR3 loop is CASSNGGGQGETQYF. The CDR3 DNA is TGTGCCAGCAGTAACGGAGGGGGACAGGGGGAGACCCAGTACTTC.